This T cell receptor (beta chain) was identified during a study of technical replicates of blood from a few donors. Clones were read by immunoSEQ multiplex PCR, and TCRdb kept only the in-frame ones, dropping some. The profile shows more than 90,000 clones, around 96% of them singletons. The CDR3 extends over 13 amino acids. The V gene end was trimmed by 4 bases and the J gene end by 8 bases; junction bases not matched to a gene: 3. From germline, CDR1 is MNHNS and CDR2 SASEGT. Sequences were obtained from T cells isolated from PBMCs. This clonotype was sampled from a human donor in good health. This chain links TRBV6-1 with TRBJ1-4, with TRBD1 identical over 8 bases. CDR3 nucleotides: TGTGCCAGCAGTGTTCGGGACAGGGAAAAACTGTTTTTT. Translation: CASSVRDREKLFF.